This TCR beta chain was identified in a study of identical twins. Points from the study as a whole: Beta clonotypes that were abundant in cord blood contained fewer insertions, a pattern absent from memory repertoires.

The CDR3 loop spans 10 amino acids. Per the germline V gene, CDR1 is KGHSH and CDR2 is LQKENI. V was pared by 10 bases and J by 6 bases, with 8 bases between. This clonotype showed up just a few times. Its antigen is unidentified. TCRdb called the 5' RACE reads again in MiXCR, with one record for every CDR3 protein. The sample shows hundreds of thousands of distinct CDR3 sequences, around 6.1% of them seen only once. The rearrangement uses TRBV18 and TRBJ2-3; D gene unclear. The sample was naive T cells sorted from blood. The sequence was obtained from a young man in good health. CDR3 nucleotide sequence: TGTGCCACCCGTGGGGATACGCAGTATTTT. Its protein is CATRGDTQYF.